Described below is a single T cell receptor (beta chain) sequence and its context. This specimen includes other DNA sequences encoding the same CDR3. This record comes from a study of blood T cell repertoires in COVID-19. Study in general: Sites across the United States, Italy and Spain contributed samples from acute and convalescent COVID-19. PBMCs, B-cell-depleted T cells, or T cells were the source of the cDNA or gDNA that made up the material.

Original data processing: Estimates of nucleated cell counts were drawn from the amplification of reference gene primers. Repertoires were generated with immunoSEQ multiplex PCR, while TCRdb's copy carries only in-frame clones and drops some. V and J calls and clone size are copied from that table; D and trimming were computed from the DNA. The table shows some 250,000 clones, with 84% occurring only once. The V gene's germline CDR1 is KGHSH and CDR2 LQKENI. Losses at the gene ends were 3 bases for V and 1 base for J; bases not matched to a gene: 4. The length of the CDR3 is 17 residues. The chain combines TRBV18 with TRBJ2-5; 14 bases agree with TRBD2. The sample comprised peripheral blood. This receptor was taken from a man aged 55 to 69 with acute or convalescent COVID-19. The CDR3 loop is CASSPPGLAGGQETQYF. Here the CDR3 DNA reads TGTGCCAGCTCACCCCCCGGACTAGCGGGGGGCCAAGAGACCCAGTACTTC.